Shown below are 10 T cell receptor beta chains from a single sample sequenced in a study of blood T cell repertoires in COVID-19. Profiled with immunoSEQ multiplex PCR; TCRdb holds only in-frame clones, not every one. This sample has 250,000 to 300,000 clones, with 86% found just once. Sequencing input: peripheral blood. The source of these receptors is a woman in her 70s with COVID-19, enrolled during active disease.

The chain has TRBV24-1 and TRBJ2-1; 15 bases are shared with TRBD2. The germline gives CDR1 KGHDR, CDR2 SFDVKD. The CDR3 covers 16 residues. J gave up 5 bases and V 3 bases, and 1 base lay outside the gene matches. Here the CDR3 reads CATSDRTSGGDNEQFF. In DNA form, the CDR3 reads TGTGCCACCAGTGATAGGACTAGCGGGGGGGACAATGAGCAGTTCTTC.

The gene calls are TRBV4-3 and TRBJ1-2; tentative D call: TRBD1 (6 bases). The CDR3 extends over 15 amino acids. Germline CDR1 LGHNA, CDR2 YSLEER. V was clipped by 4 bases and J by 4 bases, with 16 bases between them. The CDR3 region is CASSPGGGQVYGYTF. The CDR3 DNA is TGCGCCAGCAGCCCCGGGGGGGGGCAAGTCTATGGCTACACCTTC.

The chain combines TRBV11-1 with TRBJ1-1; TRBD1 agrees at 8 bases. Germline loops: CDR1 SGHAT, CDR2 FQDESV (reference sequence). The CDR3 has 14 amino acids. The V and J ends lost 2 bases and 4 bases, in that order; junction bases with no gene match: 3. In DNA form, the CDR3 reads TGTGCCAGCAGCTTAAGGACAGGGATCACTGAAGCTTTCTTT. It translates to CASSLRTGITEAFF.

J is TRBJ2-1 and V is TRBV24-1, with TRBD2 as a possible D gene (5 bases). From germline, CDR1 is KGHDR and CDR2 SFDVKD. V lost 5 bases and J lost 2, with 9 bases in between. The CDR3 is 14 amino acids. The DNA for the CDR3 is TGTGCCACCAGTGCCCGGGGAGCCTACAATGAGCAGTTCTTC. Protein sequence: CATSARGAYNEQFF.

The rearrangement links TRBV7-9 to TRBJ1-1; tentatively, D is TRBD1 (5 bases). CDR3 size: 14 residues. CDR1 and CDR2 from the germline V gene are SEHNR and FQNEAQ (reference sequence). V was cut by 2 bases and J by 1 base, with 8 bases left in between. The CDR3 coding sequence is TGTGCCAGCAGCTTAAGGGGCCGGAACACTGAAGCTTTCTTT. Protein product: CASSLRGRNTEAFF.

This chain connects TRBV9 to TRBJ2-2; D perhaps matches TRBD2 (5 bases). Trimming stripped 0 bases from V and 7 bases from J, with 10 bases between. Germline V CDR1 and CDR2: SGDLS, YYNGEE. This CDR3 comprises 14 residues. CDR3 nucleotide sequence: TGTGCCAGCAGCGTAGGCTCCGGGGACGGGGAGCTGTTTTTT. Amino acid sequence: CASSVGSGDGELFF.

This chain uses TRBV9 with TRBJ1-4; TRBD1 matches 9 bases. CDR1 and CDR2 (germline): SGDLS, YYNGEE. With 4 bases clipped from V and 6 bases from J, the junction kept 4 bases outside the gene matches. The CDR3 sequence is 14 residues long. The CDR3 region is CASSQDRGDEKLFF. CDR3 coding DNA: TGTGCCAGCAGCCAGGACAGGGGCGATGAAAAACTGTTTTTT.

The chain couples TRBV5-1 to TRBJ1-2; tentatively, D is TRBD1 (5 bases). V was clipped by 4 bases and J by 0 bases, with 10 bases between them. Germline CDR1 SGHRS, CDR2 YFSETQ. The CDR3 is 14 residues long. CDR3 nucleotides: TGCGCCAGCAGCCCGGGGGGGACTAACTATGGCTACACCTTC. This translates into CASSPGGTNYGYTF. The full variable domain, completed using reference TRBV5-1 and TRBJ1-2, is KAGVTQTPRYLIKTRGQQVTLSCSPISGHRSVSWYQQTPGQGLQFLFEYFSETQRNKGNFPGRFSGRQFSNSRSEMNVSTLELGDSALYLCASSPGGTNYGYTFGSGTRLTVV.

The CDR3 bases are TGTGCCAGCAGCTTAGCTTACGGGGGAGCTTACGAGCAGTACTTC. Its protein product is CASSLAYGGAYEQYF. The chain uses TRBV7-2 and TRBJ2-7, with D perhaps matching TRBD2 (6 bases). Germline values: CDR1 SGHTA, CDR2 FQGNSA. CDR3 length equals 15 residues. V lost 0 bases to trimming and J lost 4 bases, with 13 bases between them.

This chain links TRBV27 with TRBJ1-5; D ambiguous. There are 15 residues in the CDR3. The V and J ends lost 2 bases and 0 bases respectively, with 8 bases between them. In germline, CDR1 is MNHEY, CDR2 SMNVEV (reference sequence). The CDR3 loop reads CASSLDGDSNQPQHF. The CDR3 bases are TGTGCCAGCAGTTTAGACGGAGATAGCAATCAGCCCCAGCATTTT.